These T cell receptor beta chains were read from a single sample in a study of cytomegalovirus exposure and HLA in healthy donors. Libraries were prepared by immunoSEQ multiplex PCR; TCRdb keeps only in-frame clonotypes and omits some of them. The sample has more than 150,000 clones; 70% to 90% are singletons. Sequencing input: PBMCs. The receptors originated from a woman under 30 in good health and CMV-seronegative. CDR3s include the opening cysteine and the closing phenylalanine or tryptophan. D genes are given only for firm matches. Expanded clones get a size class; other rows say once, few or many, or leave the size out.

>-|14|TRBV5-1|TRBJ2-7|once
TGCGCCAGCAGCGAGGAGGGACAGTCAGGCGAGCAGTACTTC
CASSEEGQSGEQYF
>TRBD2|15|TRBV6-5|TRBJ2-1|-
TGTGCCAGCAGCAAGGGACTAGCGGCTTTGGGAGAGCAGTTCTTC
CASSKGLAALGEQFF
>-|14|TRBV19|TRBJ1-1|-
TGTGCCAGTAGTAGTACAGGAATGAACACTGAAGCTTTCTTT
CASSSTGMNTEAFF
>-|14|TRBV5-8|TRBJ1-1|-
TGTGCCAGCAGCTGGGCCGGGGGGAACACTGAAGCTTTCTTT
CASSWAGGNTEAFF
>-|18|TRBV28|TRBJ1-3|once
TGTGCCAGCAGTCTCTACGGGGGTAACGGCGAAGCTGGAAACACCATATATTTT
CASSLYGGNGEAGNTIYF
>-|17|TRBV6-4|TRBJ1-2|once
TGTGCCAGCAGTGAGTTTTATCCGGCGGGAGAGAACTATGGCTACACCTTC
CASSEFYPAGENYGYTF
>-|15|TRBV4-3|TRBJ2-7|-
TGCGCCAGCAGCCCTAGCGGGACAGGGGTGCGCGAGCAGTACTTC
CASSPSGTGVREQYF
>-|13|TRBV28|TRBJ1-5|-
TGTGCCAGCAGGCCAGGGGCCGATCAGCCCCAGCATTTT
CASRPGADQPQHF
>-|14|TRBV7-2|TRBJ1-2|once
TGTGCCAGCAGCTTAGCGGGGGGAAGCAACGGCTACACCTTC
CASSLAGGSNGYTF
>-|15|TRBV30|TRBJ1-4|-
TGTGGCATATCGACCGGGGGGTTGTCTAATGAAAAACTGTTTTTT
CGISTGGLSNEKLFF
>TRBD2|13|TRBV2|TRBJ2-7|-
TGTGCCAGCAACCTAGCGGGAGGGTACGAGCAGTACTTC
CASNLAGGYEQYF
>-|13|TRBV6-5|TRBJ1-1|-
TGTGCCAGCAGCCAAGACTGGAACACTGAAGCTTTCTTT
CASSQDWNTEAFF
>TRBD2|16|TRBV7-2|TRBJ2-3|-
TGTGCCAGCAGCTTTTTGTGGGGGGGTAGCACAGATACGCAGTATTTT
CASSFLWGGSTDTQYF
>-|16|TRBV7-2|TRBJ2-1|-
TGTGCCAGCAGCTTTCCCGCGGCCAGCTCCTACAATGAGCAGTTCTTC
CASSFPAASSYNEQFF
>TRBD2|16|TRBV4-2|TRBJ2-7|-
TGTGCCAGCAGCCAACCAACGGGGGGACTCCCCAACGAGCAGTACTTC
CASSQPTGGLPNEQYF
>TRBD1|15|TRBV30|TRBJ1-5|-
TGTGCCTGGAGTAGCGGGACAGGAATAGATCAGCCCCAGCATTTT
CAWSSGTGIDQPQHF
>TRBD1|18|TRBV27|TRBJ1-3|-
TGTGCCAGCAGTTTCGGGGACAGGGATGTAAACGCTGGAAACACCATATATTTT
CASSFGDRDVNAGNTIYF
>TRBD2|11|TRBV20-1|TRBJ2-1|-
TGCAGTCCCGGTGCGGGGGGAGAGCAGTTCTTC
CSPGAGGEQFF
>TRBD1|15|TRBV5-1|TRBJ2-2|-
TGCGCCAGCAGCTTGGGACAGGGGGCGTCCGGGGAGCTGTTTTTT
CASSLGQGASGELFF
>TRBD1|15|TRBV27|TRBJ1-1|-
TGTGCCAGCCAAATTACAGGGGGCAGTGGCACTGAAGCTTTCTTT
CASQITGGSGTEAFF
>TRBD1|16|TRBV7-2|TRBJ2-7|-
TGTGCCAGCAGCTTTTCCGGGACAGGTCAACTTTACGAGCAGTACTTC
CASSFSGTGQLYEQYF
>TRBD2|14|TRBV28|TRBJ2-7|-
TGTGCCAGCAGTTTACTAGCGGGGGCGGGGGAGCAGTACTTC
CASSLLAGAGEQYF
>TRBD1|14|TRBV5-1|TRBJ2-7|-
TGCGCCAGCAGCTTGACCGGGACAGGGGACGAGCAGTACTTC
CASSLTGTGDEQYF
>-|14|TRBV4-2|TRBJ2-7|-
TGTGCCAGCAGCCACCAGACAGGAGACTACGAGCAGTACTTC
CASSHQTGDYEQYF
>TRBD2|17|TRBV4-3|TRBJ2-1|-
TGCGCCAGCAGCCCTCTAATGGGACTAGCGGGAGAAAATGAGCAGTTCTTC
CASSPLMGLAGENEQFF
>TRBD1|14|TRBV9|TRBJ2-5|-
TGTGCCAGCAGCGCTGGACAGGTCCAAGGGACCCAGTACTTC
CASSAGQVQGTQYF
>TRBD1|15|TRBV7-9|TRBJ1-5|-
TGTGCCAGCAGCTTAGGGGGACAGAGCAATCAGCCCCAGCATTTT
CASSLGGQSNQPQHF
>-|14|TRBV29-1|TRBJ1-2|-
TGCAGCGTTGGATCCCCTCGCGAGGGCTATGGCTACACCTTC
CSVGSPREGYGYTF
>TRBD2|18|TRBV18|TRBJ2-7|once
TGTGCCAGCTCACCGGGGTATGGGACTAGCGGGATCTCCTACGAGCAGTACTTC
CASSPGYGTSGISYEQYF
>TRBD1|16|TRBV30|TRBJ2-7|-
TGTGCCTGGAGTGTACTTCCGGGACAGGGGGCATACGAGCAGTACTTC
CAWSVLPGQGAYEQYF
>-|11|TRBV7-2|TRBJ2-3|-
TGTGCCAGCAGCTTATCTGATACGCAGTATTTT
CASSLSDTQYF
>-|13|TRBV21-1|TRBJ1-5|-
TGTGCCAGCCCCCGAGTCTACGGGTGGCCCCAGCATTTT
CASPRVYGWPQHF
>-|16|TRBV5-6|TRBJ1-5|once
TGTGCCAGCAGCTTGGCCATGCCCGGGGGCAATCAGCCCCAGCATTTT
CASSLAMPGGNQPQHF
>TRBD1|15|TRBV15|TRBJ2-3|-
TGTGCCACCAGCAGAGCTACAGGGGAGACAGATACGCAGTATTTT
CATSRATGETDTQYF
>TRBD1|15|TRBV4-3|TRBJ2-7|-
TGCGCCAGCAGCCAAGTACCGGGACAGTTCTACGAGCAGTACTTC
CASSQVPGQFYEQYF
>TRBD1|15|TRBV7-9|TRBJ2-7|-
TGTGCCAGCAGCTTAGGGCGACAGGGGCAGCACGAGCAGTACTTC
CASSLGRQGQHEQYF
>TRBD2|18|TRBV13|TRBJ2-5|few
TGTGCCAGCAGCCGATTTTTACTAGCGGGGGGGCCAGAGGAGACCCAGTACTTC
CASSRFLLAGGPEETQYF